This section outlines one T cell receptor beta chain sequence together with its context. This sample was included in a study of regulatory T cells in long-lasting Graves disease. Noted time point: persistent/refractory GD, antithyroid drugs over 5 years with positive TRAb. With RNA extracted from PBMCs as input, the TCR library was made. Construction of the TCR beta libraries employed iRepertoire HTBI primers in conjunction with Arm-PCR of CDR3 regions. TCRdb ran MiXCR on the multiplex PCR reads and lists one entry per CDR3 protein. In the table there are 350,000 to 450,000 distinct CDR3 sequences, roughly 20% of which are singletons. V was pared by 5 bases and J by 3 bases, with 4 bases of the junction left unmatched. Germline V gene sequence: CDR1 MNHNS, CDR2 SASEGT. CDR3 length: 14 amino acids.

The V call is TRBV6-1, the J call TRBJ1-3; 7 bases agree with TRBD1. The sequence came from a female donor with Graves disease. This specimen was peripheral blood mononuclear cells (PBMCs), taken when the disease was refractory, from a patient treated with antithyroid drugs. The CDR3 is CASSRQGYGNTIYF. CDR3 coding DNA: TGTGCCAGCAGTCGACAGGGTTATGGAAACACCATATATTTT.